This T cell receptor beta chain was retrieved from a study of shared clonotypes between healthy human individuals. Study-wide findings and caveats: In general, naive subsets displayed greater estimated richness than memory subsets did.

This clone turned up a few times. Its antigen remains unknown. Other DNA sequences within the sample encode an identical CDR3. In germline, CDR1 is SEHNR, CDR2 FQNEAQ (reference sequence). The CDR3 length is 13 residues. Trimming took 1 base from V and 2 from J, leaving 5 bases between them. Naive CD8 populations comprised CD45RO-negative cells positively selected for CCR7, excluding terminally differentiated effector memory CD45RA+ cells. Profiling relied on immunoSEQ multiplex PCR, and the TCRdb table lists in-frame clones only, not all of them. Altogether about 2.1 million clones are present, approximately 92% being singletons, with the ten largest covering more than 1.5%.

This receptor was obtained from a man between 18 and 35 years old in good health. Some clones in this sample may be carry-over from other donors' samples. The sample taken for sequencing was naive CD8+ T cells from PBMCs. The chain has TRBV7-9 and TRBJ2-5; the D is unclear. The CDR3 protein is CASSLGGQETQYF. In DNA, the CDR3 is TGTGCCAGCAGCTTAGGAGGACAAGAGACCCAGTACTTC.